This T cell receptor beta chain was obtained from a study of blood T cell repertoires in COVID-19. Method: immunoSEQ multiplex PCR; TCRdb's copy keeps in-frame clones and lacks some. This table holds 200,000 to 300,000 clones, around 86% found once. Trimming at V came to 4 bases and at J to 8 bases, leaving 5 bases not matched to a gene. Germline V gene lookup returns CDR1 MDHEN and CDR2 SYDVKM. The CDR3 covers 13 residues. Participants, roughly 18 to 89 years old, spanned approximately 26 US areas. Cohort placement rested on clinical history that participants reported themselves. Recovery among Cohort 3 donors was established by two negative PCRs, clearance, or symptom resolution.

V gene TRBV28 combines with J gene TRBJ2-1; 7 bases line up with TRBD2. This TCR was recovered from a woman in her forties or fifties who had recovered from COVID-19. The sequencing input was PBMCs or T cells enriched from blood (not recorded which). CDR3 protein: CASSSGRGYEQFF. For the CDR3, the DNA is TGTGCCAGCAGTTCTGGGAGGGGATATGAGCAGTTCTTC.